This T cell receptor beta chain was recovered during a study of shared clonotypes between healthy human individuals. Study-level information: CD4 naive and memory got three plates each, CD8 naive two, CD8 memory one. General study points: Clonotype sharing among donors was thought likely to change with sequencing depth.

Concerning this clone: Its antigen is unidentified.

The naive CD8 fraction comprised CD45RO-negative cells positively selected for CCR7 and excluded terminally differentiated effector memory CD45RA+ cells. V was clipped by 4 bases and J by 4 bases; unmatched bases: 4. Germline V gene sequence: CDR1 MNHEY, CDR2 SMNVEV (reference sequence). The CDR3 is made up of 14 amino acids. Under the authors' procedure: With immunoSEQ giving junction-only sequences and no quality scores, filtering differed. TCRdb keeps only in-frame clones here, not all; method: immunoSEQ multiplex PCR. Clone size and V and J calls were adopted from that table, with D and trimming inferred from the DNA. The sample lists about 2.2 million clones; 80% to 95% were seen once.

This sequence was found in a man between 18 and 35 years old in good health. Some clones in this sample may be carry-over from other donors' samples. The chain is built from TRBV27 and TRBJ2-7; 10 bases match TRBD2. Sequencing was performed on naive CD8+ T cells from PBMCs. The CDR3 protein is CASSSLAGVYEQYF. The CDR3 DNA reads TGTGCCAGCAGTTCCCTAGCGGGGGTTTACGAGCAGTACTTC.